This T cell receptor (beta chain) comes out of a study of identical twins. TCRdb used MiXCR to reprocess the 5' RACE reads, holding one entry per CDR3 protein. The repertoire consists of about 470,000 distinct CDR3 sequences, with roughly a quarter occurring once and the leading ten covering about 2.7%. A few counts support this clonotype. V lost 5 bases and J 0 bases, leaving 15 bases between the germline ends. The germline V gene encodes CDR1 SGHAT and CDR2 FQNNGV. The CDR3 extends over 16 amino acids. The same sample was also studied in work on T cells expressing NK-cell markers. That source notes: There were seven HCMV-seropositive donors and one seronegative donor among the eight sequenced.

Sequenced material: CD4+ T cells sorted from blood. The source is a woman between 18 and 30 years old in good health. This sequence joins TRBV11-2 and TRBJ2-3; a possible D gene is TRBD2 (6 bases). The CDR3 loop is CASSVGTYSSTDTQYF. The CDR3 DNA reads as TGTGCCAGCAGCGTGGGGACTTACTCTAGCACAGATACGCAGTATTTT.